This is a list of T cell receptor beta chains from one sample in a study of cytomegalovirus exposure and HLA in healthy donors. The table came from immunoSEQ multiplex PCR; TCRdb's copy has only in-frame clones and leaves some out. This repertoire shows approximately 150,000 clones, approximately 79% found once; its top ten account for 0.55% to 0.8%. The sequenced material came from PBMCs. The receptors here all came from a male donor in good health and CMV-seronegative. The CDR3 runs from the conserved cysteine through the conserved F or W. Fields, in order: clone size, D gene, J gene, V gene, CDR3 length, CDR3 protein, CDR3 DNA. The D gene is left open where the match is weak. Only some rows state a clone size, as once, few, many or a class for expanded clones.

clone size: few; D gene: TRBD2; J gene: TRBJ2-7; V gene: TRBV4-3; CDR3 length: 16; CDR3 protein: CASSQGGLADSYEQYF; CDR3 DNA: TGCGCCAGCAGCCAGGGAGGACTAGCGGATTCCTACGAGCAGTACTTC
clone size: NA; D gene: NA; J gene: TRBJ1-5; V gene: TRBV10-2; CDR3 length: 13; CDR3 protein: CASSGTRNQPQHF; CDR3 DNA: TGCGCCAGCAGTGGGACACGAAATCAGCCCCAGCATTTT
clone size: NA; D gene: TRBD1; J gene: TRBJ1-4; V gene: TRBV4-2; CDR3 length: 18; CDR3 protein: CASRPLRDRGRLDEKLFF; CDR3 DNA: TGTGCCAGCAGGCCTCTCCGGGACAGGGGGCGTCTGGATGAAAAACTGTTTTTT
clone size: NA; D gene: TRBD1; J gene: TRBJ1-1; V gene: TRBV11-2; CDR3 length: 14; CDR3 protein: CASSFQGGGTEAFF; CDR3 DNA: TGTGCCAGCAGCTTCCAGGGGGGTGGCACTGAAGCTTTCTTT
clone size: NA; D gene: NA; J gene: TRBJ1-2; V gene: TRBV29-1; CDR3 length: 13; CDR3 protein: CSVEVSGEKGYTF; CDR3 DNA: TGCAGCGTTGAGGTGTCGGGGGAAAAAGGCTACACCTTC
clone size: few; D gene: TRBD2; J gene: TRBJ2-7; V gene: TRBV5-1; CDR3 length: 16; CDR3 protein: CASRAGTSGDSYEQYF; CDR3 DNA: TGCGCCAGCAGGGCCGGGACTAGCGGGGACTCCTACGAGCAGTACTTC
clone size: NA; D gene: TRBD1; J gene: TRBJ2-3; V gene: TRBV7-9; CDR3 length: 16; CDR3 protein: CASSSFTGGMADTQYF; CDR3 DNA: TGTGCCAGCAGTTCATTTACAGGGGGCATGGCAGATACGCAGTATTTT
clone size: NA; D gene: TRBD1; J gene: TRBJ1-1; V gene: TRBV2; CDR3 length: 15; CDR3 protein: CASSLRGTGGTEAFF; CDR3 DNA: TGTGCCAGCAGCCTAAGGGGAACAGGGGGTACTGAAGCTTTCTTT
clone size: NA; D gene: NA; J gene: TRBJ1-1; V gene: TRBV4-3; CDR3 length: 13; CDR3 protein: CASSQSVGAEAFF; CDR3 DNA: TGCGCCAGCAGCCAATCGGTCGGGGCTGAAGCTTTCTTT
clone size: NA; D gene: NA; J gene: TRBJ2-3; V gene: TRBV30; CDR3 length: 14; CDR3 protein: CAWSQGPGGDTQYF; CDR3 DNA: TGTGCCTGGTCCCAGGGGCCCGGTGGAGATACGCAGTATTTT
clone size: NA; D gene: TRBD2; J gene: TRBJ2-1; V gene: TRBV4-3; CDR3 length: 15; CDR3 protein: CASSSSGGDYNEQFF; CDR3 DNA: TGCGCCAGCAGCTCGTCGGGGGGGGACTACAATGAGCAGTTCTTC
clone size: NA; D gene: NA; J gene: TRBJ1-5; V gene: TRBV6-1; CDR3 length: 15; CDR3 protein: CASSLNTGGNQPQHF; CDR3 DNA: TGTGCCAGCAGTTTAAACACTGGAGGCAATCAGCCCCAGCATTTT
clone size: NA; D gene: TRBD2; J gene: TRBJ2-1; V gene: TRBV7-9; CDR3 length: 14; CDR3 protein: CASSLGTSPSGQFF; CDR3 DNA: TGTGCCAGCAGCTTAGGGACTAGCCCGAGTGGGCAGTTCTTC
clone size: NA; D gene: NA; J gene: TRBJ1-1; V gene: TRBV7-9; CDR3 length: 16; CDR3 protein: CASSLPDFQGSTEAFF; CDR3 DNA: TGTGCCAGCAGCTTACCCGACTTCCAGGGATCCACTGAAGCTTTCTTT
clone size: NA; D gene: TRBD1; J gene: TRBJ2-1; V gene: TRBV6-8; CDR3 length: 16; CDR3 protein: CASSNFDRDQYNEQFF; CDR3 DNA: TGTGCCAGCAGTAACTTCGACAGGGATCAATACAATGAGCAGTTCTTC
clone size: NA; D gene: TRBD1; J gene: TRBJ1-5; V gene: TRBV30; CDR3 length: 14; CDR3 protein: CAWSPQGARQPQHF; CDR3 DNA: TGTGCCTGGAGCCCACAGGGGGCGAGGCAGCCCCAGCATTTT
clone size: few; D gene: TRBD1; J gene: TRBJ1-3; V gene: TRBV6-5; CDR3 length: 15; CDR3 protein: CASSRQGSSGNTIYF; CDR3 DNA: TGTGCCAGCAGTCGACAGGGCAGCTCTGGAAACACCATATATTTT
clone size: few; D gene: TRBD1; J gene: TRBJ2-7; V gene: TRBV6-6; CDR3 length: 15; CDR3 protein: CASRPPGQGAYEQYF; CDR3 DNA: TGTGCCAGCAGACCTCCGGGACAGGGGGCTTACGAGCAGTACTTC
clone size: once; D gene: NA; J gene: TRBJ1-4; V gene: TRBV19; CDR3 length: 14; CDR3 protein: CATQGGDLGEKLFF; CDR3 DNA: TGTGCCACCCAAGGAGGGGACCTCGGCGAAAAACTGTTTTTT
clone size: NA; D gene: NA; J gene: TRBJ1-1; V gene: TRBV6-5; CDR3 length: 14; CDR3 protein: CASSIDPGSIGAFF; CDR3 DNA: TGTGCCAGCAGTATCGACCCGGGATCCATAGGAGCTTTCTTT
clone size: few; D gene: TRBD1; J gene: TRBJ1-2; V gene: TRBV15; CDR3 length: 15; CDR3 protein: CATTGEAGGTYGYTF; CDR3 DNA: TGTGCCACCACCGGTGAGGCAGGGGGAACTTATGGCTACACCTTC
clone size: NA; D gene: NA; J gene: TRBJ2-4; V gene: TRBV19; CDR3 length: 14; CDR3 protein: CASKPWEPGNIQYF; CDR3 DNA: TGTGCCAGTAAACCCTGGGAGCCAGGAAACATTCAGTACTTC
clone size: NA; D gene: NA; J gene: TRBJ2-2; V gene: TRBV6-1; CDR3 length: 12; CDR3 protein: CASSQGIGELFF; CDR3 DNA: TGTGCCAGCAGCCAGGGTATCGGGGAGCTGTTTTTT
clone size: NA; D gene: NA; J gene: TRBJ2-3; V gene: TRBV27; CDR3 length: 14; CDR3 protein: CASSLSYGADTQYF; CDR3 DNA: TGTGCCAGCAGTTTATCCTACGGGGCAGATACGCAGTATTTT
clone size: NA; D gene: NA; J gene: TRBJ2-7; V gene: TRBV5-1; CDR3 length: 16; CDR3 protein: CASSWTGPGDLYEQYF; CDR3 DNA: TGCGCCAGCAGCTGGACGGGGCCAGGGGACCTCTACGAGCAGTACTTC
clone size: NA; D gene: TRBD1; J gene: TRBJ1-2; V gene: TRBV18; CDR3 length: 15; CDR3 protein: CASSYTGQGNYGYTF; CDR3 DNA: TGTGCCAGCTCCTATACGGGACAGGGGAACTATGGCTACACCTTC
clone size: NA; D gene: NA; J gene: TRBJ2-1; V gene: TRBV2; CDR3 length: 13; CDR3 protein: CASESGSYNEQFF; CDR3 DNA: TGTGCCAGCGAAAGCGGGTCCTACAATGAGCAGTTCTTC
clone size: NA; D gene: NA; J gene: TRBJ2-5; V gene: TRBV9; CDR3 length: 17; CDR3 protein: CASSVGNRASYQETQYF; CDR3 DNA: TGTGCCAGCAGCGTAGGAAACAGGGCCAGCTACCAAGAGACCCAGTACTTC
clone size: NA; D gene: TRBD2; J gene: TRBJ2-1; V gene: TRBV11-2; CDR3 length: 16; CDR3 protein: CASSAELAGGRDEQFF; CDR3 DNA: TGTGCCAGCAGCGCAGAACTAGCGGGGGGCCGAGATGAGCAGTTCTTC
clone size: NA; D gene: NA; J gene: TRBJ1-2; V gene: TRBV7-9; CDR3 length: 15; CDR3 protein: CASSLGGTGPRGYTF; CDR3 DNA: TGTGCCAGCAGCTTAGGAGGGACTGGGCCTCGGGGCTACACCTTC
clone size: NA; D gene: TRBD1; J gene: TRBJ1-1; V gene: TRBV7-9; CDR3 length: 14; CDR3 protein: CASSKTGRTTEAFF; CDR3 DNA: TGTGCCAGCAGCAAGACAGGGAGGACCACTGAAGCTTTCTTT
clone size: NA; D gene: TRBD2; J gene: TRBJ2-3; V gene: TRBV4-1; CDR3 length: 16; CDR3 protein: CASSHPAGGTPRTQYF; CDR3 DNA: TGCGCCAGCAGCCACCCGGCGGGGGGAACCCCCAGGACGCAGTATTTT
clone size: NA; D gene: NA; J gene: TRBJ2-2; V gene: TRBV29-1; CDR3 length: 13; CDR3 protein: CSGGGPTTGELFF; CDR3 DNA: TGCAGCGGAGGGGGTCCAACCACCGGGGAGCTGTTTTTT
clone size: NA; D gene: TRBD1; J gene: TRBJ1-1; V gene: TRBV5-1; CDR3 length: 14; CDR3 protein: CASSLEDRAGMAFF; CDR3 DNA: TGCGCCAGCAGCTTGGAGGACAGGGCGGGGATGGCTTTCTTT
clone size: NA; D gene: TRBD1; J gene: TRBJ1-1; V gene: TRBV11-2; CDR3 length: 14; CDR3 protein: CASSIGTGNTEAFF; CDR3 DNA: TGTGCCAGCAGCATAGGGACAGGAAACACTGAAGCTTTCTTT
clone size: NA; D gene: NA; J gene: TRBJ1-2; V gene: TRBV9; CDR3 length: 12; CDR3 protein: CASSVGAGGYTF; CDR3 DNA: TGTGCCAGCAGCGTAGGGGCAGGTGGCTACACCTTC
clone size: NA; D gene: TRBD1; J gene: TRBJ1-2; V gene: TRBV6-5; CDR3 length: 15; CDR3 protein: CASSYAGTGTYGYTF; CDR3 DNA: TGTGCCAGCAGTTATGCCGGGACAGGAACGTATGGCTACACCTTC
clone size: few; D gene: NA; J gene: TRBJ1-5; V gene: TRBV6-5; CDR3 length: 13; CDR3 protein: CASSPTRERPQHF; CDR3 DNA: TGTGCCAGCAGTCCGACGCGAGAGCGGCCCCAGCATTTT
clone size: NA; D gene: NA; J gene: TRBJ1-3; V gene: TRBV27; CDR3 length: 15; CDR3 protein: CASSQDTNSGNTIYF; CDR3 DNA: TGTGCCAGCAGTCAGGACACAAACTCTGGAAACACCATATATTTT
clone size: few; D gene: TRBD1; J gene: TRBJ2-7; V gene: TRBV10-3; CDR3 length: 14; CDR3 protein: CASFLGTGGYEQYF; CDR3 DNA: TGTGCCAGCTTCCTCGGGACAGGGGGATACGAGCAGTACTTC
clone size: NA; D gene: TRBD2; J gene: TRBJ2-3; V gene: TRBV14; CDR3 length: 15; CDR3 protein: CASSLGLAGGDTQYF; CDR3 DNA: TGTGCCAGCAGCCTAGGACTAGCGGGAGGAGATACGCAGTATTTT
clone size: NA; D gene: NA; J gene: TRBJ1-1; V gene: TRBV20-1; CDR3 length: 10; CDR3 protein: CSARGAGDFF; CDR3 DNA: TGCAGTGCTAGAGGCGCAGGGGATTTCTTT
clone size: NA; D gene: NA; J gene: TRBJ2-1; V gene: TRBV29-1; CDR3 length: 11; CDR3 protein: CSVDRGYEQFF; CDR3 DNA: TGCAGCGTTGACAGGGGCTATGAGCAGTTCTTC
clone size: NA; D gene: NA; J gene: TRBJ1-1; V gene: TRBV5-1; CDR3 length: 14; CDR3 protein: CASTQSSRNTEAFF; CDR3 DNA: TGCGCCAGCACCCAATCAAGCCGGAACACTGAAGCTTTCTTT
clone size: NA; D gene: TRBD1; J gene: TRBJ1-4; V gene: TRBV5-4; CDR3 length: 14; CDR3 protein: CASSFGTGREKLFF; CDR3 DNA: TGTGCCAGCAGCTTCGGGACAGGGAGGGAAAAACTGTTTTTT
clone size: NA; D gene: NA; J gene: TRBJ2-1; V gene: TRBV6-1; CDR3 length: 15; CDR3 protein: CASSEGGSSYNEQFF; CDR3 DNA: TGTGCCAGCAGTGAAGGAGGGAGCTCCTACAATGAGCAGTTCTTC
clone size: NA; D gene: TRBD2; J gene: TRBJ2-7; V gene: TRBV14; CDR3 length: 19; CDR3 protein: CASSQAGLAGGPHFYEQYF; CDR3 DNA: TGTGCCAGCAGCCAAGCGGGACTAGCGGGAGGCCCGCACTTCTACGAGCAGTACTTC
clone size: NA; D gene: NA; J gene: TRBJ2-1; V gene: TRBV5-4; CDR3 length: 15; CDR3 protein: CASSLAESSYNEQFF; CDR3 DNA: TGTGCCAGCAGCTTGGCTGAGAGCTCCTACAATGAGCAGTTCTTC
clone size: NA; D gene: NA; J gene: TRBJ1-6; V gene: TRBV6-6; CDR3 length: 15; CDR3 protein: CASSQVNGGNSPLHF; CDR3 DNA: TGTGCCAGCTCACAGGTCAACGGGGGGAACTCACCCCTCCACTTT
clone size: NA; D gene: TRBD2; J gene: TRBJ2-7; V gene: TRBV6-6; CDR3 length: 13; CDR3 protein: CASWTSGSYEQYF; CDR3 DNA: TGTGCCAGCTGGACTAGCGGGAGTTACGAGCAGTACTTC
clone size: few; D gene: NA; J gene: TRBJ1-1; V gene: TRBV11-3; CDR3 length: 18; CDR3 protein: CASSLRGSGKVKSTEAFF; CDR3 DNA: TGTGCCAGCAGCTTAAGGGGATCAGGGAAGGTTAAGAGCACTGAAGCTTTCTTT
clone size: NA; D gene: TRBD1; J gene: TRBJ2-7; V gene: TRBV27; CDR3 length: 16; CDR3 protein: CASSLGTGYLSSEQYF; CDR3 DNA: TGTGCCAGCAGTTTGGGGACAGGGTACCTCTCGTCGGAGCAGTACTTC
clone size: NA; D gene: TRBD1; J gene: TRBJ2-6; V gene: TRBV18; CDR3 length: 18; CDR3 protein: CASSPRDRVTSGANVLTF; CDR3 DNA: TGTGCCAGCTCACCGAGGGACAGGGTAACTTCTGGGGCCAACGTCCTGACTTTC